These 22 T cell receptor beta chains share one sample of origin, sequenced in a study of cytotoxic CD8 clonotypes in ibrutinib-treated CLL. The method was immunoSEQ multiplex PCR; TCRdb's version includes in-frame clones alone and lacks a portion of them. In the table there are about 14,000 clones, roughly two thirds of which are singletons. The starting material was PBMCs, obtained before ibrutinib treatment. The receptor source for this set is a human donor with chronic lymphocytic leukemia.

J is TRBJ2-1 and V is TRBV18; D gene ambiguous. The V end lost 5 bases, the J end lost 1 base, and 15 bases lay between the germline ends. CDR1 is KGHSH, CDR2 LQKENI, per germline. The CDR3 runs 16 residues. CDR3 nucleotide sequence: TGTGCCAGCTCAACACAGAGACTTCTGTCCTACAATGAGCAGTTCTTC. Translation gives CASSTQRLLSYNEQFF.

There are a few counts of this clone. The chain is built from TRBV11-3 and TRBJ2-7; 9 nucleotides agree with TRBD2. This CDR3 spans 17 amino acids. J was trimmed by 2 bases and V by 2 bases; bases with no gene match: 10. Germline V gene lookup returns CDR1 SGHNT and CDR2 YENEEA. DNA for the CDR3: TGTGCCAGCAGCTTACTGCACCTAATAGCGGGGGCCTACGAGCAGTACTTC. It codes for CASSLLHLIAGAYEQYF.

This chain joins TRBV18 and TRBJ2-7; D gene unclear. Per germline, CDR1 KGHSH and CDR2 LQKENI. The CDR3 is 13 amino acids. Trimming left V 2 bases short and J 0 bases short, with 5 bases between. This CDR3 reads CASSPGSSYEQYF. The CDR3, as DNA: TGTGCCAGCTCACCAGGATCCTCCTACGAGCAGTACTTC.

This chain links TRBV5-6 with TRBJ2-3, with no clear D. With 1 base removed from V and 1 base from J, the gap between germline ends came to 10 bases. The CDR3 length is 15 residues. The germline gives CDR1 SGHDT, CDR2 YYEEEE. The CDR3 loop is CASSLLTLGTDTQYF. CDR3 coding DNA: TGTGCCAGCAGCTTGCTTACTCTTGGCACAGATACGCAGTATTTT.

The CDR3 loop is CASSLRDSSTDTQYF. DNA of the CDR3: TGTGCCAGCAGTTTACGGGACAGTAGCACAGATACGCAGTATTTT. The chain carries TRBV27 and TRBJ2-3, with 7 bases that match TRBD1. The CDR3 covers 15 residues. Germline assignment: CDR1 MNHEY and CDR2 SMNVEV (reference sequence). V lost 2 bases to trimming and J lost 0 bases; unmatched junction nucleotides: 2.

The chain recombines TRBV27 with TRBJ2-7; D might be TRBD1 (6 bases). Germline CDR1 and CDR2: MNHEY and SMNVEV (reference sequence). The CDR3 is 13 amino acids. V lost 4 bases to trimming and J lost 5 bases, with 12 bases between them. In nucleotides, the CDR3 is TGTGCCAGCAGTTCCGGACAGTTCAACGAGCAGTACTTC. This translates into CASSSGQFNEQYF.

This rearrangement joins TRBV2 to TRBJ2-7; possible D gene TRBD1, 5 bases. Germline V gene lookup returns CDR1 SNHLY and CDR2 FYNNEI. The CDR3 has 14 amino acids. V was pared by 5 bases and J by 4 bases, with 15 bases between. The CDR3, as DNA: TGTGCCAGCAGTAAGGGGCAATCCACGTACGAGCAGTACTTC. It specifies CASSKGQSTYEQYF.

V usage is TRBV4-2 and J usage is TRBJ2-7; TRBD1 matches 7 bases. This CDR3 has 14 residues. Germline assignment: CDR1 LGHNA and CDR2 YNFKEQ. The ends lost 4 bases at V and 2 bases at J; junction bases unmatched: 5. The CDR3 DNA reads as TGTGCCAGCAGCCCCTATGACAGGGCCTACGAGCAGTACTTC. Its translation is CASSPYDRAYEQYF.

The J gene is TRBJ2-7, the V gene TRBV27, with 8 bases lining up with TRBD1. The germline gives CDR1 MNHEY, CDR2 SMNVEV (reference sequence). V dropped 5 bases and J dropped 2; count of bases not matched to a gene: 5. This CDR3 is built from 14 residues. In DNA, the CDR3 is TGTGCCAGCAGTGCCCAGGGGGCAGCCTACGAGCAGTACTTC. Translated, it gives CASSAQGAAYEQYF.

The CDR3 DNA reads TGTGCCACCAGCAGAGATTTGGGACAGACTAGTGGGCATGGCTACACCTTC. Translation gives CATSRDLGQTSGHGYTF. V and J are TRBV15 and TRBJ1-2; 7 bases match TRBD1. Germline-derived CDR1 and CDR2 are LNHNV and YYDKDF (reference sequence). V shed 0 bases, J shed 6 bases, and the junction held 13 bases outside the gene matches. The CDR3 runs to 17 residues.

This clone came up a few times. V usage is TRBV18 and J usage is TRBJ1-5, with unresolved D. Germline loops: CDR1 KGHSH, CDR2 LQKENI. The CDR3 loop spans 15 amino acids. V dropped 2 bases and J dropped 7 bases, with 15 bases sitting between them. The CDR3 protein is CASSPASGRRQPQHF. The CDR3 bases are TGTGCCAGCTCACCAGCTTCAGGTCGCCGGCAGCCCCAGCATTTT.

This clone was recorded only once. CDR3 in amino acids: CASAQGDLYNSPLHF. Written as DNA, the CDR3 is TGTGCCAGCGCTCAAGGGGATCTCTATAATTCACCCCTCCACTTT. The rearrangement uses TRBV21-1 and TRBJ1-6; the D call TRBD1 from the table was never checked on the DNA. TRBV21-1 counts as a pseudogene. The CDR3 spans 15 residues.

This clone ranks as medium-sized (0.01 to 0.1%). The chain joins TRBV7-9 to TRBJ2-7; possible D gene TRBD2, 5 bases. CDR3 length equals 13 residues. The V and J ends lost 3 bases and 5 bases respectively, with 11 bases between them. Germline assignment: CDR1 SEHNR and CDR2 FQNEAQ (reference sequence). The CDR3 nucleotides are TGTGCCAGCAGCTTCGGGGTGAGGAACGAGCAGTACTTC. Protein product: CASSFGVRNEQYF.

The chain uses TRBV15 and TRBJ1-5; D gene ambiguous. The V and J ends lost 6 bases and 3 bases respectively, with 12 bases between them. The CDR3 spans 14 residues. CDR1 LNHNV and CDR2 YYDKDF come from the germline V gene (reference sequence). CDR3 in amino acids: CATREGPSNQPQHF. The CDR3 DNA follows: TGTGCCACCAGGGAGGGTCCCTCCAATCAGCCCCAGCATTTT.

As concerns this clone: Sequence at one end of the junction differs from germline and may be a read error. The gene calls are TRBV7-6 and TRBJ1-2, with D perhaps matching TRBD1 (5 bases). Germline CDR1 reads SGHVS; CDR2 reads FNYEAQ. The CDR3 length is 15 residues. CDR3 DNA: TGTGCCAGCAACTTAGGGACCACCCTCGGCTATGGCTACACCTTC. This gives the protein CASNLGTTLGYGYTF.

This sequence joins TRBV11-2 and TRBJ2-1; 9 nucleotides agree with TRBD2. J lost 8 bases, V lost 0 bases, and 8 bases had no gene match. The CDR3 has 16 residues. CDR1 and CDR2 from the germline V gene are SGHAT and FQNNGV. The CDR3 loop reads CASSLDGGGGADEQFF. As DNA, the CDR3 is TGTGCCAGCAGCTTAGACGGAGGCGGGGGGGCGGATGAGCAGTTCTTC.

The chain carries TRBV5-1 and TRBJ2-7, with 10 bases fitting TRBD2. The CDR3 length is 15 residues. Germline V gene data show CDR1 as SGHRS and CDR2 as YFSETQ. Trimming took 1 base from V and 1 from J; bases not matched to a gene: 2. The CDR3 sequence: CASSLTSGVSYEQYF. Here the CDR3 DNA reads TGCGCCAGCAGCTTGACTAGCGGGGTTTCCTACGAGCAGTACTTC.

The gene calls are TRBV27 and TRBJ2-1, with 13 bases fitting TRBD2. This CDR3 spans 17 amino acids. CDR1 MNHEY and CDR2 SMNVEV come from the germline V gene (reference sequence). Losses at the gene ends were 7 bases for V and 3 bases for J; bases not matched to a gene: 9. The CDR3 nucleotides are TGTGCCAGCACGACTAGCGGGGGGACTACGAACTACAATGAGCAGTTCTTC. Its translation: CASTTSGGTTNYNEQFF.

Only a few counts were recorded for this clone. This chain links TRBV20-1 with TRBJ2-5; 8 positions agree with TRBD1. The germline CDR1 and CDR2 sequences are DFQATT and SNEGSKA (reference sequence). CDR3 size: 11 residues. CDR3 nucleotide sequence: TGCGGGGGACAGGTCCAAGAGACCCAGTACTTC. Translated: CGGQVQETQYF.

The chain is built from TRBV9 and TRBJ1-2; D is ambiguous. The CDR3 has 15 amino acids. Germline CDR1 reads SGDLS; CDR2 reads YYNGEE. The germline V and J ends were trimmed by 0 bases and 3 bases, with 12 bases remaining between them. The CDR3 DNA follows: TGTGCCAGCAGCGTAGTCACCCTCCCGCACTATGGCTACACCTTC. Translation: CASSVVTLPHYGYTF.

V usage is TRBV2 and J usage is TRBJ1-1; tentative D call: TRBD1 (6 bases). The CDR3 is made up of 13 amino acids. The ends were cut back, 2 bases at V and 5 bases at J, with 9 bases in the middle. Per germline, CDR1 SNHLY and CDR2 FYNNEI. CDR3 loop: CASSERGGTEAFF. CDR3 nucleotides: TGTGCCAGCAGTGAAAGGGGGGGGACTGAAGCTTTCTTT. The variable domain in full, with the rest retrieved from reference TRBV2 and TRBJ1-1, is EPEVTQTPSHQVTQMGQEVILRCVPISNHLYFYWYRQILGQKVEFLVSFYNNEISEKSEIFDDQFSVERPDGSNFTLKIRSTKLEDSAMYFCASSERGGTEAFFGQGTRLTVV.

This clone is deemed medium-sized. The identical CDR3 is also encoded by other nucleotide sequences in the sample. This chain links TRBV4-1 with TRBJ2-3; D gene ambiguous. Trimming shortened V by 0 bases and J by 4 bases, and 8 bases separated the two germline ends. CDR3 length: 14 residues. The V gene's germline CDR1 is MGHRA and CDR2 YSYEKL. The CDR3 DNA is TGCGCCAGCAGCCAAGATATCGGAGCAGATACGCAGTATTTT. Amino acids: CASSQDIGADTQYF.